This TCR beta chain was sequenced during a study of blood T cell repertoires in COVID-19. In the study overall: Italy, Spain and the United States were the sources of the convalescent and acute COVID-19 samples. From T cells, B-cell-depleted T cells, or PBMCs came the material, which was cDNA or gDNA.

Per the study methods: How many nucleated cells were present was estimated from reference gene primer amplification. Here immunoSEQ multiplex PCR was the method, and the copy in TCRdb shows in-frame clones only, minus some. V and J calls and clone size are copied from that table; D and trimming were computed from the DNA. The table shows around 160,000 clones, with approximately 84% occurring only once. This clone was seen only a few times. Germline V CDR1 and CDR2: ENHRY, SYGVKD. The CDR3 consists of 12 residues. V lost 7 bases to trimming and J lost 6 bases, with 12 bases between them. This TCR came from a woman older than 75 with acute or convalescent COVID-19. Sequences were obtained from peripheral blood. This chain links TRBV10-3 with TRBJ1-2; possible D gene TRBD1, 6 bases. CDR3 bases: TGTGCCATCACCGCTCAGGGGAATGGCTACACCTTC. Translating it yields CAITAQGNGYTF.